This T cell receptor beta chain originates from a study of TIL therapy for anti-PD-1-resistant metastatic lung cancer. About the research overall: Tumors carried a median about 1.6 non-synonymous mutations per megabase. Overall study findings and caveats: Treatment-naive, never-smoker and oncogene-addicted patients were overrepresented in this highly selected cohort.

V was shortened by 7 bases and J by 9 bases, with 16 bases between the two germline ends. The germline gives CDR1 MNHEY, CDR2 SVGAGI. CDR3 size: 14 residues. With respect to this clone: Its antigen is unidentified.

This was the immunoSEQ v3 assay. Sequencing depth was approximately 2 million read pairs for survey level, about 5-6 million for deep. TCRdb's copy holds only in-frame clones and misses some; the assay was immunoSEQ multiplex PCR. The table lists more than 50,000 clones, about nine tenths of them singletons. Time point reported: pre-treatment sample, taken before nivolumab and TIL therapy. Enrollment ran from October 2017 to early 2020. Source: blood, taken at baseline. The chain employs TRBV6-5 and TRBJ1-6; D is possibly TRBD1 (5 bases). This sequence was found in a person aged 25-85 years with non-small cell lung cancer. CDR3 loop: CASTSSGTSSPLHF. CDR3 nucleotides: TGTGCCAGCACTAGCTCGGGGACTAGTTCACCCCTCCACTTT.